This T cell receptor beta chain was documented in a study of T cell responses to AZD1222 COVID-19 vaccine. The table came from immunoSEQ multiplex PCR; TCRdb's copy has only in-frame clones and leaves some out. Of approximately 150,000 clones listed, around 92% are singletons. The starting material was peripheral blood, obtained on day 0 of AZD1222 vaccination. The origin of this receptor is an adult in good health.

For the CDR3, the DNA is TGCGCCAGCAGCTCCCGGATAAGCACAGATACGCAGTATTTT. The encoded protein is CASSSRISTDTQYF. The chain carries TRBV5-1 and TRBJ2-3, with D unresolved. The CDR3 runs to 14 residues. Germline V CDR1 and CDR2: SGHRS, YFSETQ. Trimming stripped 3 bases from V and 0 bases from J, with 8 bases between.